This T cell receptor (beta chain) was profiled in a study of blood T cells in healthy people across ages. A second PCR of 7 to 11 cycles used a sample-barcoded 5' primer and a J-beta primer mix. TCRdb reprocessed the 5' RACE reads via MiXCR and lists one record per CDR3 protein. This table holds 850,000 to 950,000 distinct CDR3 sequences, about 30% found once. There are a few counts of this clonotype. The V and J ends lost 3 bases and 2 bases respectively, with 11 bases between them. The CDR3 is made up of 14 amino acids. Germline CDR1 SGHNT, CDR2 YENEEA. The sequenced material came from blood. The J gene is TRBJ2-7, the V gene TRBV11-3; D is ambiguous. The clonotype was recovered from a woman of 80 years or more in good health. DNA for the CDR3: TGTGCCAGCAGCTTTTGGCACAGTCCCTACGAGCAGTACTTC. This gives the protein CASSFWHSPYEQYF.